This TCR beta chain was profiled in a study of shared clonotypes between healthy human individuals. Background on the study: Each donor contributed plates that comprised three CD4 naive, three CD4 memory, two CD8 naive and one CD8 memory. Overall study results and limits: Sharing across several donors was seen in 4% to 6.5% of naive CD4 clonotypes.

A remark on this clone: Its specificity is unknown.

Profiling relied on immunoSEQ multiplex PCR, and the TCRdb table lists in-frame clones only, not all of them. The sample shows 950,000 to 1,100,000 clones, roughly 74% of them seen only once. The split of CD4+ cells yielded CD45RA+ naive and CD45RA-negative memory subsets. The CDR3 covers 12 residues. Per germline, CDR1 LNHNV and CDR2 YYDKDF (reference sequence). V lost 3 bases and J lost 4, with 6 bases in between. This TCR was sampled from a man younger than 35 in good health. Some clones in this sample may be carry-over from other donors' samples. This rearrangement joins TRBV15 to TRBJ1-2; D gene unclear. Specimen: memory CD4+ T cells from PBMCs. Subset given: CD45RA-negative fraction. CDR3 sequence: CATSRDFYGYTF. CDR3 DNA: TGTGCCACCAGCAGGGACTTCTATGGCTACACCTTC.